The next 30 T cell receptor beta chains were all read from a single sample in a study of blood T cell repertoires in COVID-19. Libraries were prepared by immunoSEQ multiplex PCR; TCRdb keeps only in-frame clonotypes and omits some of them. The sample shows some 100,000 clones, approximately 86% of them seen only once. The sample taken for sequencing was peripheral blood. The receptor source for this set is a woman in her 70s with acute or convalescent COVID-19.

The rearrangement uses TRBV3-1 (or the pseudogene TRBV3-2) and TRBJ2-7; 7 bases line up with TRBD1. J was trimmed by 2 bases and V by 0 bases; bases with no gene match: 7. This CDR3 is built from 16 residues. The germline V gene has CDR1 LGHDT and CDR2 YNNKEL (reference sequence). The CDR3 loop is CASSQDHGTATYEQYF. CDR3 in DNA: TGTGCCAGCAGCCAAGATCACGGGACAGCAACCTACGAGCAGTACTTC.

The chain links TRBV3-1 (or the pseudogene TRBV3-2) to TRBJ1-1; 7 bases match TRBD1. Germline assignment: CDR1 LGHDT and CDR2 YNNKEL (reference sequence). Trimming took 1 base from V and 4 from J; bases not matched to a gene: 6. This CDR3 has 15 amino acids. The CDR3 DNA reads TGTGCCAGCAGCCAAGGTAGGGGGCAGGGCACTGAAGCTTTCTTT. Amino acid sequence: CASSQGRGQGTEAFF.

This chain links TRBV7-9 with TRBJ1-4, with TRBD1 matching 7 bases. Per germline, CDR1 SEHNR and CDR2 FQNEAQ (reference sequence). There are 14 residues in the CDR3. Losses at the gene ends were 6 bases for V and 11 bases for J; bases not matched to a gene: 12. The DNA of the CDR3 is TGTGCCAGCAGGGCCCCCCTGACAGGGAAGAAACTGTTTTTT. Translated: CASRAPLTGKKLFF.

Here the CDR3 reads CVRSLPASRGAGNEQFF. In DNA form, the CDR3 reads TGTGTCAGAAGCTTACCGGCGAGTCGGGGGGCCGGCAATGAGCAGTTCTTC. The chain recombines TRBV7-5 with TRBJ2-1; no check of the table's D call, TRBD2, against the DNA was made. TRBV7-5 is a pseudogene segment. The CDR3 is 17 amino acids.

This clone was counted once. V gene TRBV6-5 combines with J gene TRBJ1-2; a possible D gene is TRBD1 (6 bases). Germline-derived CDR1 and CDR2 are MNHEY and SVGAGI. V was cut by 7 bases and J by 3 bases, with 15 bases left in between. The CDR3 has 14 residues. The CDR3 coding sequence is TGTGCCAGCACCACGTTACCAGGGGACTATGGCTACACCTTC. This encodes CASTTLPGDYGYTF.

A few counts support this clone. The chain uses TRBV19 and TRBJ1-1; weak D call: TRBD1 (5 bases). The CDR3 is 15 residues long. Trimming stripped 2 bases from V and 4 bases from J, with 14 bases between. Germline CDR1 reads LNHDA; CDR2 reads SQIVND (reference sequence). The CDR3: CASSISRVWGTEAFF. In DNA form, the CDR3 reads TGTGCCAGTAGTATAAGCAGGGTTTGGGGCACTGAAGCTTTCTTT.

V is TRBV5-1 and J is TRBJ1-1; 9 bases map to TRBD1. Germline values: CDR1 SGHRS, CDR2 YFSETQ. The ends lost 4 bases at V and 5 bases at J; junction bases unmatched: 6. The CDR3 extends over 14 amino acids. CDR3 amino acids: CASSLTGGFTEAFF. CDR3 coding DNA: TGCGCCAGCAGCCTGACAGGGGGATTTACTGAAGCTTTCTTT.

As DNA, the CDR3 is TGCGCCAGCAGCCCAACGACTAGCGGAAACGGGGGGGAGACCCAGTACTTC. It is translated as CASSPTTSGNGGETQYF. The chain uses TRBV5-1 and TRBJ2-5, with 9 bases fitting TRBD2. CDR1 is SGHRS and CDR2 is YFSETQ in the germline V gene. The J segment lost 5 bases and the V segment lost 4 bases, leaving 15 bases of the junction unmatched. The CDR3 is 17 amino acids.

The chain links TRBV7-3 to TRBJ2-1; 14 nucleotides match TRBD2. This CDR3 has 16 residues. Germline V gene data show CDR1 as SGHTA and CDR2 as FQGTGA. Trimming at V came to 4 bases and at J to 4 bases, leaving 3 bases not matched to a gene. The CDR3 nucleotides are TGTGCCAGCAGCTCGAGGACTAGCGGGGGGTACAATGAGCAGTTCTTC. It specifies CASSSRTSGGYNEQFF.

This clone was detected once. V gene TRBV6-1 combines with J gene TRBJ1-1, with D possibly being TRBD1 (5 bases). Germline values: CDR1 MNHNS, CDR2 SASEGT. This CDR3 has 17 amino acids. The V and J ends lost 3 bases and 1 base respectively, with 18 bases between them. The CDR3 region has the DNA TGTGCCAGCAGTGACCCTCTTTCGGGGGTTTGGAACACTGAAGCTTTCTTT. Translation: CASSDPLSGVWNTEAFF.

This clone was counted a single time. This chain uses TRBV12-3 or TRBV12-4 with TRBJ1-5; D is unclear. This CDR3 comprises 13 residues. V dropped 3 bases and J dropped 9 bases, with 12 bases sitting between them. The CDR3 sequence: CASSFGRKLPQHF. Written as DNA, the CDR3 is TGTGCCAGCAGTTTTGGTCGTAAGCTGCCCCAGCATTTT.

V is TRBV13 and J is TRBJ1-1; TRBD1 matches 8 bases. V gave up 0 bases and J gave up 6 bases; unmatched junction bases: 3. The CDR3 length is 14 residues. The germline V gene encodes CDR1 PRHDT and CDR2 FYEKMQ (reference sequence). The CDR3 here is CASSLGQGDAEAFF. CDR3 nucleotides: TGTGCCAGCAGCTTAGGACAGGGGGACGCTGAAGCTTTCTTT.

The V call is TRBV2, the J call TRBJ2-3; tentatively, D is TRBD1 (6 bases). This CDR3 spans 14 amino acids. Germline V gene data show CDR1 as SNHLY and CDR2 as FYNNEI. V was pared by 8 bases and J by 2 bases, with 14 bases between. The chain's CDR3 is CASGGRGPTDTQYF. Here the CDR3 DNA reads TGTGCCAGCGGGGGCCGGGGCCCCACAGATACGCAGTATTTT.

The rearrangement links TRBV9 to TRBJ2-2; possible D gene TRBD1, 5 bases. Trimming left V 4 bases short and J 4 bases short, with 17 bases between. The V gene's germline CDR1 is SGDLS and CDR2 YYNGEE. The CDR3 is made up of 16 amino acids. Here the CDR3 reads CASSHPRHQGTGELFF. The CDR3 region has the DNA TGTGCCAGCAGCCACCCCCGACACCAGGGCACCGGGGAGCTGTTTTTT.

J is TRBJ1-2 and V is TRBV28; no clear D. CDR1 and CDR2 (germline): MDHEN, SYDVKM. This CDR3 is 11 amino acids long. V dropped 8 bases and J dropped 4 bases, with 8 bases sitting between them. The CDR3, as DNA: TGTGCCAGCGTAGCGTCCTATGGCTACACCTTC. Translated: CASVASYGYTF.

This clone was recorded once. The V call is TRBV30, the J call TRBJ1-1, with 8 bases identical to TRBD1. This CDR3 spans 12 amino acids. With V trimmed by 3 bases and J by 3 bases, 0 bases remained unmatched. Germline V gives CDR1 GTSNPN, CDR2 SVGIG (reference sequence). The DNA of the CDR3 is TGTGCCTGGAGGGACAGGGACACTGAAGCTTTCTTT. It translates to CAWRDRDTEAFF. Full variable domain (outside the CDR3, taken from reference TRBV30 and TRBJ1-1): SQTIHQWPATLVQPVGSPLSLECTVEGTSNPNLYWYRQAAGRGLQLLFYSVGIGQISSEVPQNLSASRPQDRQFILSSKKLLLSDSGFYLCAWRDRDTEAFFGQGTRLTVV.

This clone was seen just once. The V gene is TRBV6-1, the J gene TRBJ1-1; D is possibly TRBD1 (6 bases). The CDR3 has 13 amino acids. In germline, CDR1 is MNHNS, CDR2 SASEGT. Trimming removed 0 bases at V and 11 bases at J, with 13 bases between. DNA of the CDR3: TGTGCCAGCAGTGAAGCAACAGGGTTGGGCGCTTTCTTT. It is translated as CASSEATGLGAFF.

The CDR3 is CASSISGDAYEQYF. The CDR3 DNA reads TGTGCCAGCAGTATAAGCGGCGATGCCTACGAGCAGTACTTC. This chain uses TRBV6-5 with TRBJ2-7, with D perhaps TRBD2 (5 bases). This CDR3 contains 14 residues. The germline V and J ends were trimmed by 5 bases and 2 bases, with 13 bases remaining between them. Germline CDR1 and CDR2: MNHEY and SVGAGI.

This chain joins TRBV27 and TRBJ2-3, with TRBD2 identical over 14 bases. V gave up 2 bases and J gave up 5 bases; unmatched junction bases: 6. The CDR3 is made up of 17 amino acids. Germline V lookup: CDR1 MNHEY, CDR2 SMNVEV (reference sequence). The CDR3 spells CASSLKAGLAGEDTQYF. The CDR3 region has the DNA TGTGCCAGCAGTTTAAAAGCGGGACTAGCGGGAGAAGATACGCAGTATTTT.

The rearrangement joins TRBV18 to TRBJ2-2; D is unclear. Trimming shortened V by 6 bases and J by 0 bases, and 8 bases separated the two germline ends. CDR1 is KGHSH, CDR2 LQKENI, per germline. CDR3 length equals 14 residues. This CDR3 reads CASSGDANTGELFF. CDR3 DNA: TGTGCCAGCTCCGGAGACGCGAACACCGGGGAGCTGTTTTTT.

CDR3 sequence reads: CASSYLSGTRHTEAFF. In DNA form, the CDR3 reads TGTGCCAGCAGTTACTTATCGGGTACACGGCACACTGAAGCTTTCTTT. J is TRBJ1-1 and V is TRBV6-5; D is ambiguous. The CDR3 loop spans 16 amino acids. V dropped 1 base and J dropped 3 bases, with 15 bases sitting between them. The germline V gene encodes CDR1 MNHEY and CDR2 SVGAGI.

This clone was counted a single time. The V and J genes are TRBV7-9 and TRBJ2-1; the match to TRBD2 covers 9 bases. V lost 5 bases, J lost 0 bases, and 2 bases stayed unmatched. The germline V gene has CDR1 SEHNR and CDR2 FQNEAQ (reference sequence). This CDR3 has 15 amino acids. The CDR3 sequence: CASSVSGSSYNEQFF. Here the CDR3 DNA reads TGTGCCAGCAGCGTTAGCGGGAGCTCCTACAATGAGCAGTTCTTC.

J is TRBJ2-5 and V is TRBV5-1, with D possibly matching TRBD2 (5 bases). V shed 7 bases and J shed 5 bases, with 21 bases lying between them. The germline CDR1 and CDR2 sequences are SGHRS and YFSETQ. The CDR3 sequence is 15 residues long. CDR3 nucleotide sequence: TGCGCCAGCGGCCCCACAGCATCAAGGGAGGAGACCCAGTACTTC. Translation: CASGPTASREETQYF.

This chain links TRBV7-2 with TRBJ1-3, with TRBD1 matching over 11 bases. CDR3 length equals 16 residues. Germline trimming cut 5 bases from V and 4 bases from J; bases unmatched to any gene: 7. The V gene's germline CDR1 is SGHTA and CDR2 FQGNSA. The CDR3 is CASSPDRGRGGNTIYF. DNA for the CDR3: TGTGCCAGCAGCCCGGACAGGGGGCGGGGGGGAAACACCATATATTTT. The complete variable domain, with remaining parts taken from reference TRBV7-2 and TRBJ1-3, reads GAGVSQSPSNKVTEKGKDVELRCDPISGHTALYWYRQSLGQGLEFLIYFQGNSAPDKSGLPSDRFSAERTGGSVSTLTIQRTQQEDSAVYLCASSPDRGRGGNTIYFGEGSWLTVV.

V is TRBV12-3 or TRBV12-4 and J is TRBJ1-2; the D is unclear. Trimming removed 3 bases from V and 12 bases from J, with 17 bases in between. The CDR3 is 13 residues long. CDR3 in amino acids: CASSLGPTRENTF. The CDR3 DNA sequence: TGTGCCAGCAGTTTGGGCCCCACACGGGAAAACACCTTC.

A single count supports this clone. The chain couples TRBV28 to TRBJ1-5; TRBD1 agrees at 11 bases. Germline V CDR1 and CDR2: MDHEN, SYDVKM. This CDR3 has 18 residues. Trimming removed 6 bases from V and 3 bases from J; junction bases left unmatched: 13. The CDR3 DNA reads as TGTGCCAGCAGGCTTAACCGGGACAGGGGGAGATACAATCAGCCCCAGCATTTT. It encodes CASRLNRDRGRYNQPQHF.

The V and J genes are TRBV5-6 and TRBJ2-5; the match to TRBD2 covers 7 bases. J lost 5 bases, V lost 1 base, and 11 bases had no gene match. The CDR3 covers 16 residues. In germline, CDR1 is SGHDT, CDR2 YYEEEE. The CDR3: CASSLYSHGGFETQYF. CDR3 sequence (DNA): TGTGCCAGCAGCTTGTATAGCCACGGGGGGTTTGAGACCCAGTACTTC.

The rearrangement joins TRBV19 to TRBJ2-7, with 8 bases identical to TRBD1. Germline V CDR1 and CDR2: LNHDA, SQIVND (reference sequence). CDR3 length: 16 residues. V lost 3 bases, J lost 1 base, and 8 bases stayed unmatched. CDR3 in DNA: TGTGCCAGTAGTATGAAAAAGCGGACAGGGTCCTACGAGCAGTACTTC. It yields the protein CASSMKKRTGSYEQYF.

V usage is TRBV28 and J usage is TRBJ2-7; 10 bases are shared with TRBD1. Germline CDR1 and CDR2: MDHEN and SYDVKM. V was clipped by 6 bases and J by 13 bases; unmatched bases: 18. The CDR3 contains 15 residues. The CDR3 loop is CASSPERTGTGVYYF. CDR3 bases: TGTGCCAGCAGCCCCGAGAGAACCGGGACAGGGGTATATTACTTC.

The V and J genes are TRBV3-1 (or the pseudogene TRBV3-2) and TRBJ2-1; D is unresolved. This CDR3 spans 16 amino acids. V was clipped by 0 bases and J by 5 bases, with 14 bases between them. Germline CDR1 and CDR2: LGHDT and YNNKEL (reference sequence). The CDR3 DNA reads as TGTGCCAGCAGCCAAGATGGGCCCGAGTCTAACAATGAGCAGTTCTTC. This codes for CASSQDGPESNNEQFF.